A selection of T cell receptor beta chains follows, all from one sample in a study of CXCR3-negative and CXCR3-positive naive CD8 T cells. Each CDR3 protein gets one entry in TCRdb, which reprocessed the 5' RACE reads and gives no DNA. This listing includes around 60,000 distinct CDR3 sequences. Sample: naive CXCR3+ CD8+ T cells from blood. These receptors were collected from a human donor in good health. Some clones in this sample may be carry-over from other donors' samples. The CDR3 runs from the conserved cysteine through the conserved F or W. Part of the rows lack a size; the others show once, few, many or a class for expanded clones.

v_call: TRBV5-1; clone_size: -; j_call: TRBJ2-7; cdr3_aa: CASRNREDEQYF
v_call: TRBV5-5; clone_size: -; j_call: TRBJ2-2; cdr3_aa: CASSLVLIGGELFF
v_call: TRBV12-3/TRBV12-4; clone_size: -; j_call: TRBJ2-7; cdr3_aa: CASSGNSYEQCF
v_call: TRBV20-1; clone_size: -; j_call: TRBJ2-7; cdr3_aa: CSARGDYEQYF
v_call: TRBV7-9; clone_size: -; j_call: TRBJ2-2; cdr3_aa: CASSFPLRDTYTGELFF
v_call: TRBV20-1; clone_size: -; j_call: TRBJ1-2; cdr3_aa: CSAPYWDGQGARGYGYTF
v_call: TRBV7-6; clone_size: -; j_call: TRBJ2-7; cdr3_aa: CASGGSYYEQYF
v_call: TRBV24-1; clone_size: -; j_call: TRBJ2-1; cdr3_aa: CATGTATEQFF
v_call: TRBV9; clone_size: -; j_call: TRBJ2-1; cdr3_aa: CASSVVPHGDNEQFF
v_call: TRBV7-9; clone_size: -; j_call: TRBJ2-2; cdr3_aa: CASSPGVTGELFF
v_call: TRBV4-3; clone_size: medium-sized; j_call: TRBJ2-7; cdr3_aa: CASSQDLTSFYEQYF
v_call: TRBV7-9; clone_size: -; j_call: TRBJ1-2; cdr3_aa: CASSRIAREPVDGYTF
v_call: TRBV12-3/TRBV12-4; clone_size: -; j_call: TRBJ1-1; cdr3_aa: CASTLMGGDTEAFF
v_call: TRBV4-3; clone_size: -; j_call: TRBJ2-2; cdr3_aa: CASGPSGVTGELFF
v_call: TRBV5-1; clone_size: -; j_call: TRBJ2-2; cdr3_aa: CASSDTSGGTGELFF
v_call: TRBV28; clone_size: -; j_call: TRBJ1-6; cdr3_aa: CASSNPGGQGQSPLHF
v_call: TRBV9; clone_size: -; j_call: TRBJ1-2; cdr3_aa: CASSVFGPNYGYTF
v_call: TRBV7-6; clone_size: -; j_call: TRBJ2-1; cdr3_aa: CASSLGWLAPGRKDEQFF
v_call: TRBV29-1; clone_size: -; j_call: TRBJ1-3; cdr3_aa: CSVLQGTGNTIYF
v_call: TRBV6-2/TRBV6-3; clone_size: -; j_call: TRBJ2-2; cdr3_aa: CASSYPLTSGGPTGELFF
v_call: TRBV6-1; clone_size: -; j_call: TRBJ1-1; cdr3_aa: CASSAPTEYTEAFF
v_call: TRBV5-1; clone_size: -; j_call: TRBJ1-1; cdr3_aa: CASSLALGNTEAFF
v_call: TRBV7-9; clone_size: -; j_call: TRBJ2-2; cdr3_aa: CASSLGSIRTTTGELFF
v_call: TRBV5-6; clone_size: -; j_call: TRBJ2-1; cdr3_aa: CASSLAGVGYNEQFF
v_call: TRBV7-9; clone_size: -; j_call: TRBJ2-7; cdr3_aa: CASSPSRDREYQDEQYF
v_call: TRBV6-5; clone_size: -; j_call: TRBJ1-5; cdr3_aa: CASSRDKNNQPQHF
v_call: TRBV7-3; clone_size: -; j_call: TRBJ1-4; cdr3_aa: CASSPDGLIEKLFF
v_call: TRBV23-1; clone_size: -; j_call: TRBJ2-3; cdr3_aa: CASSQSPHGTDTQYF
v_call: TRBV7-3; clone_size: -; j_call: TRBJ1-3; cdr3_aa: CASSLKGGSDGNTIYF
v_call: TRBV30; clone_size: -; j_call: TRBJ2-2; cdr3_aa: CAWSVGGRASGELFF
v_call: TRBV6-2/TRBV6-3; clone_size: -; j_call: TRBJ2-7; cdr3_aa: CASSRSDIAYEQYF
v_call: TRBV7-2; clone_size: -; j_call: TRBJ2-3; cdr3_aa: CASSLAGGQGDTQYF
v_call: TRBV6-2/TRBV6-3; clone_size: -; j_call: TRBJ2-7; cdr3_aa: CASIPGTAYEQYF
v_call: TRBV7-3; clone_size: -; j_call: TRBJ2-3; cdr3_aa: CASSLPTSGATDTQYF
v_call: TRBV14; clone_size: -; j_call: TRBJ2-7; cdr3_aa: CASSQAISYEQYF
v_call: TRBV5-4; clone_size: -; j_call: TRBJ2-5; cdr3_aa: CASSLAGTDETQYF
v_call: TRBV20-1; clone_size: -; j_call: TRBJ2-7; cdr3_aa: CSARGTSGYYEQHF
v_call: TRBV19; clone_size: -; j_call: TRBJ1-2; cdr3_aa: CASSPGRAYGYTF